The source of this TCR beta chain is a study of blood T cell repertoires in COVID-19. Study-wide context: T cells, B-cell-depleted T cells, or PBMCs provided the cDNA or gDNA that served as material.

Clones were sequenced by immunoSEQ multiplex PCR, and TCRdb holds only the in-frame ones, with some missing. The sample comprises some 200,000 clones, 70% to 90% of which are singletons, and roughly 21% rests with the top ten. V lost 6 bases and J lost 3; bases outside the gene matches: 5. The CDR3 spans 14 residues. The germline gives CDR1 LNHDA, CDR2 SQIVND (reference sequence). What was sequenced was peripheral blood. The receptor was isolated from a man in his fifties or sixties with active or convalescent COVID-19. The genes are TRBV19 and TRBJ1-5; 7 nucleotides agree with TRBD1. CDR3 in DNA: TGTGCCAGTAGCCACAGGGGAACCAATCAGCCCCAGCATTTT. Residues: CASSHRGTNQPQHF.